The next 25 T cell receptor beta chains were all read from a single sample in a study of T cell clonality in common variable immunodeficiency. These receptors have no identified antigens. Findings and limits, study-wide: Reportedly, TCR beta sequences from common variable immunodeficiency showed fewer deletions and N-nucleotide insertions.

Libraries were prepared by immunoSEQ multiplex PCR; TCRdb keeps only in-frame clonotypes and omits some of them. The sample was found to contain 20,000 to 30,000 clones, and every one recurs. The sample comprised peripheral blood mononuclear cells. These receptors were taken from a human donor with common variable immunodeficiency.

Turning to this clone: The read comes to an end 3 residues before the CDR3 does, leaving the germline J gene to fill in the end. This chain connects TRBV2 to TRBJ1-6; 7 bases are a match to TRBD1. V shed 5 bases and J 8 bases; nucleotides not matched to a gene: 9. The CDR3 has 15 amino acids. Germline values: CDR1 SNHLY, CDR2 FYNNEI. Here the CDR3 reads CASSPGQPRDSPLHF. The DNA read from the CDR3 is TGTGCCAGCAGTCCGGGACAGCCAAGGGATTCACCC. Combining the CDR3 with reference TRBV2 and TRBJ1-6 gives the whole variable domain EPEVTQTPSHQVTQMGQEVILRCVPISNHLYFYWYRQILGQKVEFLVSFYNNEISEKSEIFDDQFSVERPDGSNFTLKIRSTKLEDSAMYFCASSPGQPRDSPLHFGNGTRLTVT.

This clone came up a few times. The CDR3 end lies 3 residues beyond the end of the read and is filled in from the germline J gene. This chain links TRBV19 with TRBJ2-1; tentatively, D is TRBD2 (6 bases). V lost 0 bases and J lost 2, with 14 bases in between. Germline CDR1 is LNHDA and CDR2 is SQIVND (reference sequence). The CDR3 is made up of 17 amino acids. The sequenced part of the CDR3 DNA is TGTGCCAGTAGTATAGATTTCGGGGGACCTCCCTACAATGAG. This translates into CASSIDFGGPPYNE. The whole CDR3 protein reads CASSIDFGGPPYNEQFF.

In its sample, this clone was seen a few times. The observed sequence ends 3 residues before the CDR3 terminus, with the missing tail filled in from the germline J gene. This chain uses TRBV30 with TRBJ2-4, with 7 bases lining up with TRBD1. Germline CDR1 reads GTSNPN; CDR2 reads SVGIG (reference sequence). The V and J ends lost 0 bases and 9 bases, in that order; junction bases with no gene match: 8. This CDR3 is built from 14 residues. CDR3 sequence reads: CAWSVRQGSPIQYF. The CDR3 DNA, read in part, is TGTGCCTGGAGTGTTCGACAGGGATCACCCATT. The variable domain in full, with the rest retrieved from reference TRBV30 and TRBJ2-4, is SQTIHQWPATLVQPVGSPLSLECTVEGTSNPNLYWYRQAAGRGLQLLFYSVGIGQISSEVPQNLSASRPQDRQFILSSKKLLLSDSGFYLCAWSVRQGSPIQYFGAGTRLSVL.

Incomplete CDR3 DNA: TGTGCCAGCAGCTTAACGCCCAGCGGGGGGTCCAATGAG. Protein product: CASSLTPSGGSNE. The full CDR3 is CASSLTPSGGSNEQFF. This chain links TRBV7-3 with TRBJ2-1; 9 nucleotides match TRBD2. Read coverage stops 3 residues before the CDR3 terminus; the germline J gene supplies the remainder. This CDR3 has 16 residues. Germline values: CDR1 SGHTA, CDR2 FQGTGA. Unmatched junction bases numbered 6, after V lost 0 bases and J lost 6 bases.

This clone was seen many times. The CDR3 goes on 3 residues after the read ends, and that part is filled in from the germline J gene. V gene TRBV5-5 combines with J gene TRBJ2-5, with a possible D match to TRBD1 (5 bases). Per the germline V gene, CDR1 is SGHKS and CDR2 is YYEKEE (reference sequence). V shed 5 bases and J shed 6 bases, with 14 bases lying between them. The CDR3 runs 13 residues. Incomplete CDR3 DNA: TGTGCCAGCAGTTACGACAGCGACAAGACC. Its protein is CASSYDSDKT. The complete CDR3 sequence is CASSYDSDKTQYF.

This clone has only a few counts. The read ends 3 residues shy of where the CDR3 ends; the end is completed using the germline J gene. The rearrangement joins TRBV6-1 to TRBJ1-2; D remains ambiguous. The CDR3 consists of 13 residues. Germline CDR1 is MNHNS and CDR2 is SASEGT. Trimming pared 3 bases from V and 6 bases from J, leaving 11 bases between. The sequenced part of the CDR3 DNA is TGTGCCAGCAGTGATGTAGGGTACGATGGC. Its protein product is CASSDVGYDG. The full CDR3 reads CASSDVGYDGYTF.

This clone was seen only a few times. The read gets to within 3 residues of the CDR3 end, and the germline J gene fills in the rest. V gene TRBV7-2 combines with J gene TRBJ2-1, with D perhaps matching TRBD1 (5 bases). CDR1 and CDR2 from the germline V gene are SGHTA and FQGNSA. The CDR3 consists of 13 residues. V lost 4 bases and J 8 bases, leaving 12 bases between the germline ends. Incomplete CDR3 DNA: TGTGCCAGCAGCTCCAGACAGATCCATGAG. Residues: CASSSRQIHE. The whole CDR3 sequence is CASSSRQIHEQFF.

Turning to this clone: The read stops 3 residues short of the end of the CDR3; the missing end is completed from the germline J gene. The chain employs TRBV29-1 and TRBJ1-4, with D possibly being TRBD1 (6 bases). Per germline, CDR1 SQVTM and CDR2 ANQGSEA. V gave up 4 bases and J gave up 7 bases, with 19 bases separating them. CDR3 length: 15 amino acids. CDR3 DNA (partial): TGCAGCGTTGTGGACAGCACAATAAGTAGTGAAAAA. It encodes CSVVDSTISSEK. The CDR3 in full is CSVVDSTISSEKLFF.

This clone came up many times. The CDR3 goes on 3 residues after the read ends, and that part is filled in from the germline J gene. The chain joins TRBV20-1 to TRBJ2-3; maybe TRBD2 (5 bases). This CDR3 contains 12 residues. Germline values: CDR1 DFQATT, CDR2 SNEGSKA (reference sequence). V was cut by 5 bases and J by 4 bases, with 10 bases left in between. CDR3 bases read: TGCAGTGCTCCCCGGGGAGCAGATACG. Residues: CSAPRGADT. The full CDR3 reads CSAPRGADTQYF.

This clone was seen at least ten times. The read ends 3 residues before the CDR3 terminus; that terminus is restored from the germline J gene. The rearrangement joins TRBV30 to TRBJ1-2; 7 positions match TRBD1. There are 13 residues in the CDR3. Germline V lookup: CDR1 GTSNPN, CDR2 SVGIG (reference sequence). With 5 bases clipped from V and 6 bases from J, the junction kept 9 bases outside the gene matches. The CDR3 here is CAWDSTGENGYTF. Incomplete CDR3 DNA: TGTGCCTGGGATTCTACAGGGGAGAATGGC.

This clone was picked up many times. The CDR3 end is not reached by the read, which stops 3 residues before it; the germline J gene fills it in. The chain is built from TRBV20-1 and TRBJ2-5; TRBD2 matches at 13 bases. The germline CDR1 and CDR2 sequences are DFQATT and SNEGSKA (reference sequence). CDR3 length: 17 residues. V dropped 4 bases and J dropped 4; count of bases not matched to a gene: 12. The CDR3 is CSATRTSGRPWGETQYF. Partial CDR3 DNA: TGCAGTGCTACCAGGACTAGCGGGAGACCCTGGGGAGAGACC.

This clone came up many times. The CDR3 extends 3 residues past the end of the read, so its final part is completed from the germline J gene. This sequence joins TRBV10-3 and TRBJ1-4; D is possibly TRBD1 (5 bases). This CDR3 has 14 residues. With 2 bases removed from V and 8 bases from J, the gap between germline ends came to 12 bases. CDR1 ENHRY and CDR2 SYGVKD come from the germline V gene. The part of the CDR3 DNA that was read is TGTGCCATCAGTGAGGGGCAAAGGGGCGAAAAA. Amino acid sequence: CAISEGQRGEK. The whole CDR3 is CAISEGQRGEKLFF.

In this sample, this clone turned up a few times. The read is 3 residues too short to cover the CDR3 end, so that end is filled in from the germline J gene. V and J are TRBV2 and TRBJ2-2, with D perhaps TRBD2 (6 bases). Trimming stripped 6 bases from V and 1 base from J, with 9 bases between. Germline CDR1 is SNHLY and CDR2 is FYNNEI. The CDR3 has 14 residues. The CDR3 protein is CASRVRENTGELFF. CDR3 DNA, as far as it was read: TGTGCCAGCAGAGTGCGGGAGAACACCGGGGAG.

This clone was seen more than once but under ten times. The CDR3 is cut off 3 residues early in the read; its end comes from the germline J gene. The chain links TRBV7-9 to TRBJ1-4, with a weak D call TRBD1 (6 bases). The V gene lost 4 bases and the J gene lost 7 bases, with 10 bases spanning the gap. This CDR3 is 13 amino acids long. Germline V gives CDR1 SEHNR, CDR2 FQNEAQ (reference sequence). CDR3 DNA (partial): TGTGCCAGCAGCTCGGGGGGGCGTGAAAAA. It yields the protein CASSSGGREK. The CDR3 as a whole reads CASSSGGREKLFF.

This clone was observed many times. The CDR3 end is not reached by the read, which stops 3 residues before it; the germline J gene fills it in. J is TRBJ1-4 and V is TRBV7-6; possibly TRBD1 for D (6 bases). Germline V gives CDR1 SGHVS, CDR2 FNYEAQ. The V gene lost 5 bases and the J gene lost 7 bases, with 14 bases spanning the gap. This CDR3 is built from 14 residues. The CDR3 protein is CASSANTGFEKLFF. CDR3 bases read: TGTGCCAGCAGCGCGAATACAGGGTTTGAAAAA.

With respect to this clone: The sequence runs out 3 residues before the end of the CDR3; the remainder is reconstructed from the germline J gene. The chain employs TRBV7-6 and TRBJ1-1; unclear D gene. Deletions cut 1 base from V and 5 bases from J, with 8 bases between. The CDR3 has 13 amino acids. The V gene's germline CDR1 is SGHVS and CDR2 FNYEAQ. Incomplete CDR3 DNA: TGTGCCAGCAGCTTAGTCAAGGGTACTGAA. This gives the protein CASSLVKGTE. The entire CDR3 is CASSLVKGTEAFF.

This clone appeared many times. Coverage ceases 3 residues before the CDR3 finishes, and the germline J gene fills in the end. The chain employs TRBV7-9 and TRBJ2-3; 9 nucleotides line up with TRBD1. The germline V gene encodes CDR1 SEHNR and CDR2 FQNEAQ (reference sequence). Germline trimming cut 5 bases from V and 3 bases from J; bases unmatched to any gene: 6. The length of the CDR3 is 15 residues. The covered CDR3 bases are TGTGCCAGCAGCCGTATTGGACAGGGGACAGATACG. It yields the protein CASSRIGQGTDT. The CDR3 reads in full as CASSRIGQGTDTQYF.

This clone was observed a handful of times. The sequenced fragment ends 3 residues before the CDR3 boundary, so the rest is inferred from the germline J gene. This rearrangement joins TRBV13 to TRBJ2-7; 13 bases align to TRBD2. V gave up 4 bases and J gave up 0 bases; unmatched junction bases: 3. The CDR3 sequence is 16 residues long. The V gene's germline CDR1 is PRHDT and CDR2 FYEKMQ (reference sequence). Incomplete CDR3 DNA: TGTGCCAGCAGCTGGGGGACTAGCGGGACCTCCTACGAG. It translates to CASSWGTSGTSYE. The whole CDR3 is CASSWGTSGTSYEQYF.

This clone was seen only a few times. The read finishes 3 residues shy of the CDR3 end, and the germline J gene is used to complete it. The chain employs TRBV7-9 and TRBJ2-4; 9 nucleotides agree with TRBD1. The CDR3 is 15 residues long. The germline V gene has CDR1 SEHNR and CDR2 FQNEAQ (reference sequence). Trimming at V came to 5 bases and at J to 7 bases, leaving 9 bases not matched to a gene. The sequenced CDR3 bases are TGTGCCAGCAGCCCTCAAGGGACAGGGTGGAACATT. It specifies CASSPQGTGWNI. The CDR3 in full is CASSPQGTGWNIQYF.

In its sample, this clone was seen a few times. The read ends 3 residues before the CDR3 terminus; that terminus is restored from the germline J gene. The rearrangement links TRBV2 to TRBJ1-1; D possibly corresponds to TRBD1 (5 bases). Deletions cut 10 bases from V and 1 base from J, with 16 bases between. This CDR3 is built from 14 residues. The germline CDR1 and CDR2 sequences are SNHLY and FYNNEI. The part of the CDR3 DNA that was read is TGTGCCATCGCCCTGGGGCACCGGAACACTGAA. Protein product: CAIALGHRNTE. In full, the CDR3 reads CAIALGHRNTEAFF.

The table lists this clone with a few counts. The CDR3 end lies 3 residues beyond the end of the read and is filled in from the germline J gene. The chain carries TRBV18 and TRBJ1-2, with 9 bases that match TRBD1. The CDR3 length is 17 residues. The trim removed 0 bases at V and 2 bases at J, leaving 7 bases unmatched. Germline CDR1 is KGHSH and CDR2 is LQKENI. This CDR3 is CASSPPSIGQGNYGYTF. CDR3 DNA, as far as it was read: TGTGCCAGCTCACCACCAAGCATAGGACAGGGGAACTATGGC.

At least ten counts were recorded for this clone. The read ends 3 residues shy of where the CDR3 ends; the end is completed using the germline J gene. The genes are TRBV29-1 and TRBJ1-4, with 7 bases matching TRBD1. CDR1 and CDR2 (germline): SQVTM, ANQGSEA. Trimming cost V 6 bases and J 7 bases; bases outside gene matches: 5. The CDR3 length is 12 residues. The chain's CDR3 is CSVGQRFEKLFF. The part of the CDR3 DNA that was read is TGCAGCGTGGGACAGAGGTTTGAAAAA.

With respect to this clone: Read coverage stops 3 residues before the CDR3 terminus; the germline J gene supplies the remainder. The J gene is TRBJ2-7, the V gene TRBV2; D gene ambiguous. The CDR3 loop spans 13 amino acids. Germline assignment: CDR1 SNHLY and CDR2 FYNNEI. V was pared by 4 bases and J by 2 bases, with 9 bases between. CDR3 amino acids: CASSGQVAYEQYF. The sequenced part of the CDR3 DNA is TGTGCCAGCAGTGGCCAGGTAGCCTACGAG.

Here the CDR3 reads CSVTKESVSTDTQYF. The part of the CDR3 DNA that was read is TGCAGCGTTACAAAAGAATCCGTTAGCACAGATACG. The V call is TRBV29-1, the J call TRBJ2-3; no definite D call. The observed sequence ends 3 residues before the CDR3 terminus, with the missing tail filled in from the germline J gene. Germline V gives CDR1 SQVTM, CDR2 ANQGSEA. The germline V and J ends were trimmed by 5 bases and 0 bases, with 15 bases remaining between them. The CDR3 spans 15 residues.

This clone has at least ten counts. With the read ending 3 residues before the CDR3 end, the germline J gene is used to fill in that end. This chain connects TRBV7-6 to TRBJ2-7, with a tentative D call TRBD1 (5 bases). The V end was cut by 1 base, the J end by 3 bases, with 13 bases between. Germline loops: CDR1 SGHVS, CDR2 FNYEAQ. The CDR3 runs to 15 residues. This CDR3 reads CASSLDGVDSYEQYF. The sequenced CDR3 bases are TGTGCCAGCAGCTTAGATGGAGTAGACAGCTACGAG.